The sequence of this TCR beta chain was determined in a study of vaccination and CD4 T cells after COVID-19. Looking at the study overall: Each post-COVID sample was drawn after diagnosis, and the median interval was roughly 97 days (range 35 to 161).

From germline, CDR1 is DFQATT and CDR2 SNEGSKA (reference sequence). This CDR3 region has 12 residues. Trimming pared 4 bases from V and 4 bases from J, leaving 10 bases between. The study sequenced cultured CD4+ T cell DNA using the Oncomine TCR Beta short-read assay. Once CD4+ T cells had been cultured, genomic DNA was extracted from them. MiXCR, applied by TCRdb to the PCR reads, yields one record per CDR3 protein. The sample has just under 20,000 distinct CDR3 sequences, roughly three fifths seen once. The treatment denotes: roughly 10-day PBMC culture with coronavirus spike peptide pools or control peptides (ViraFEST assay). Positive SARS-CoV-2 PCR tests in convalescent patients dated from March to December 2020, pre-Alpha, Beta and Delta. Wells contained 1.9 million or so PBMCs each, and these were cultured with roughly 10 IU/ml IL-2 and 9 to 10 ug/ml peptide pools. Concerning this clonotype itself: Its antigen is as yet unknown.

The genes are TRBV20-1 and TRBJ2-5; maybe TRBD1 (5 bases). This receptor was taken from a human donor who had recovered from COVID-19. The sequenced sample consisted of CD4+ T cells from blood, cultured in vitro. CDR3 sequence (DNA): TGCAGTGCTAAAGGGGTTGGAGAGACCCAGTACTTC. It encodes CSAKGVGETQYF.